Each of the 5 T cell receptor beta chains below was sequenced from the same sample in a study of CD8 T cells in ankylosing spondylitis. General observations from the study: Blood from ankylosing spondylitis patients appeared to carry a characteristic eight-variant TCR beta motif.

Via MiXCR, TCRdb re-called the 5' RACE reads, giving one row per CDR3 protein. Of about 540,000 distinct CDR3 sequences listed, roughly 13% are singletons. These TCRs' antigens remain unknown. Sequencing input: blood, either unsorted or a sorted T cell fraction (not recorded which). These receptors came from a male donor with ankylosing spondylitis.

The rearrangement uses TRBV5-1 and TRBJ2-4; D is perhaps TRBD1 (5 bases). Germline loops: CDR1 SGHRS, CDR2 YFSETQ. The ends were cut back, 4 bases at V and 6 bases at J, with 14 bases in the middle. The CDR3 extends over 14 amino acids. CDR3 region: CASSPRTLGNIQYF. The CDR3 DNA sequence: TGCGCCAGCAGCCCAAGGACATTGGGAAACATTCAGTACTTC.

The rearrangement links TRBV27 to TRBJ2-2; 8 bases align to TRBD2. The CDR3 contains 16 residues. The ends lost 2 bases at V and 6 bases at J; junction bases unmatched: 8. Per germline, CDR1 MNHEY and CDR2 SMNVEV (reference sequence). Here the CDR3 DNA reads TGTGCCAGCAGTTTAGCCGGGACTAGAGTGCCCGGGGAGCTGTTTTTT. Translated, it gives CASSLAGTRVPGELFF.

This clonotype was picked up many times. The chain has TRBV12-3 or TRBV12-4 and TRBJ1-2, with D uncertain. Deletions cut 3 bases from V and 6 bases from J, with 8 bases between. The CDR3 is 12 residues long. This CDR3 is CASSFTGHGYTF. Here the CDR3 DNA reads TGTGCCAGCAGTTTTACTGGGCATGGCTACACCTTC.

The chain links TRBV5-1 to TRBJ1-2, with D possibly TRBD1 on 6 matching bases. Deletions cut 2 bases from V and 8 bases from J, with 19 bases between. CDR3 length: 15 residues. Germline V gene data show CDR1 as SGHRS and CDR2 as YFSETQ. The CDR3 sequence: CASSFTETGHQGYTF. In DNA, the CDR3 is TGCGCCAGCAGCTTCACGGAGACAGGTCATCAAGGCTACACCTTC. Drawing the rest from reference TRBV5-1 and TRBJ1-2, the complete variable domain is KAGVTQTPRYLIKTRGQQVTLSCSPISGHRSVSWYQQTPGQGLQFLFEYFSETQRNKGNFPGRFSGRQFSNSRSEMNVSTLELGDSALYLCASSFTETGHQGYTFGSGTRLTVV.

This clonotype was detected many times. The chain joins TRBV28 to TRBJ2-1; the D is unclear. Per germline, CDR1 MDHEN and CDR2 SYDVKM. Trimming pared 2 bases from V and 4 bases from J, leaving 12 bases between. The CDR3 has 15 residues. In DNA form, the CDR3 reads TGTGCCAGCAGTTTACTTTCAGGTATATACAATGAGCAGTTCTTC. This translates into CASSLLSGIYNEQFF.